This entry describes one TCR beta chain. Its cognate antigen is unknown. This record comes from a study of T cell repertoires in cytomegalovirus infection. About the research overall: HLA-B-restricted CMV epitopes that are well studied were used alongside recently identified HLA-C-restricted ones. CMV infection together with matching HLA type was indicated by public TCR beta signatures.

Study results and limitations: There were HLA-C-restricted CMV-specific TCR beta clonotypes dominating the ex vivo response. CMV carriers having the relevant HLA were flagged by cumulative public TCR beta family frequency.

Each CDR3 protein is one row after TCRdb ran MiXCR on the reads. The data show around 800,000 distinct CDR3 sequences, 30% to 35% seen once. Germline V lookup: CDR1 MNHEY, CDR2 SMNVEV (reference sequence). There are 16 residues in the CDR3. V lost 5 bases and J lost 2; bases outside the gene matches: 8. This chain connects TRBV27 to TRBJ2-1; 8 nucleotides line up with TRBD2. The source of this sequence is a human donor in good health (CMV status not recorded). Some clones in this sample may be carry-over from other donors' samples. This specimen consisted of cultured CD8+ T cells from PBMCs, obtained from culture after CMV antigen stimulation. The CDR3 spells CASSKGFSGTYNEQFF. CDR3 in DNA: TGTGCCAGCAGTAAGGGGTTTAGCGGGACCTACAATGAGCAGTTCTTC.